This record concerns one T cell receptor (beta chain) sequence. The entry originates in a study of blood T cell repertoires in COVID-19. Source study methods: The assay estimated nucleated cells by amplifying reference gene primers. Method: immunoSEQ multiplex PCR; TCRdb's copy keeps in-frame clones and lacks some. V, J and clone size are taken as reported in that table, and D and trimming were inferred from the DNA itself. This repertoire shows 250,000 to 300,000 clones, roughly 91% found once; its top ten account for around 2%. This CDR3 spans 15 amino acids. Germline CDR1 reads SNHLY; CDR2 reads FYNNEI. The V gene lost 5 bases and the J gene lost 5 bases, with 18 bases spanning the gap.

What was sequenced was PBMCs or T cells enriched from blood (not recorded which). The chain combines TRBV2 with TRBJ2-5, with a tentative D call TRBD1 (6 bases). The source of this sequence is a woman aged 55 to 70 in a cohort exposed to, infected with or recovered from COVID-19 (not recorded which). CDR3 protein: CASSSPGRGGETQYF. The CDR3 DNA reads TGTGCCAGCAGTTCCCCGGGCAGGGGTGGGGAGACCCAGTACTTC. Full variable domain (remainder filled in from reference TRBV2 and TRBJ2-5): EPEVTQTPSHQVTQMGQEVILRCVPISNHLYFYWYRQILGQKVEFLVSFYNNEISEKSEIFDDQFSVERPDGSNFTLKIRSTKLEDSAMYFCASSSPGRGGETQYFGPGTRLLVL.